This T cell receptor (beta chain) is drawn from a study of response to subunit inactivated influenza vaccine. This clonotype was picked up many times. TCRdb redid the calling of the RT-PCR reads with MiXCR, one entry per CDR3 protein. The sample lists around 600,000 distinct CDR3 sequences, 11% occurring once. This sample also belongs to another study, concerning T cells expressing NK-cell markers. That source reports: In generating TCR beta cDNA, 5'RACE template switching with UMIs was used. The authors sequenced eight donors, of whom seven were HCMV-seropositive and one was seronegative.

This receptor was obtained from a man aged 45-65 years who received an inactivated influenza vaccine. The source material was PBMCs from blood, sampled on the day of vaccination.

CDR3 sequence (DNA): TGTGCCAGCAGTTTCGACAGGGATCACACCTTC. Residues: CASSFDRDHTF. This chain uses TRBV12-3 or TRBV12-4 with TRBJ1-2; the match to TRBD1 covers 7 bases. After removal of 3 bases from V and 12 bases from J, the junction contained 4 bases not matched to a gene. This CDR3 comprises 11 residues.